The clone carrying this T cell receptor beta chain was counted a few times. Attachment of unique molecular identifiers to individual cDNA molecules was performed. TCRdb used MiXCR to reprocess the 5' RACE reads, holding one entry per CDR3 protein. The top ten hold 6.5% to 8% of the sample, which has 70,000 to 85,000 distinct CDR3 sequences, about 5% seen once. The data originate from a study of early T cells in non-severe SARS-CoV-2 infection. On the study more broadly: The sequenced material was bulk RNA from unsorted whole blood, and its chains were unpaired.

The source of this sequence is an adult who was a healthcare worker with PCR-confirmed SARS-CoV-2 infection or an uninfected control (not recorded which). The material sequenced was whole blood, taken at baseline.

DNA of the CDR3: TGTGCCAGCAGTTTTCTTGGAGGCGAACGCTCCTACGAGCAGTACTTC. Its translation is CASSFLGGERSYEQYF. The V gene is TRBV12-3 or TRBV12-4, the J gene TRBJ2-7; a weak D match, TRBD2 (5 bases). V was clipped by 3 bases and J by 0 bases, with 15 bases between them. This CDR3 spans 16 amino acids.